Each of the 31 T cell receptor beta chains below was sequenced from the same sample in a study of T cells after yellow fever vaccination. TCRdb reprocessed the 5' RACE reads with MiXCR, giving one entry per CDR3 protein. The sample includes 400,000 or so distinct CDR3 sequences, 11% of them seen just once. The sample in question was PBMCs, obtained on the day of the first yellow fever vaccination. All receptors come from a man between 18 and 29 years old who received the YFV17D yellow fever vaccine.

The gene calls are TRBV15 and TRBJ2-2; D may match TRBD1 or TRBD2 (5 bases each). V dropped 0 bases and J dropped 10 bases, with 6 bases sitting between them. The length of the CDR3 is 12 residues. Germline V gives CDR1 LNHNV, CDR2 YYDKDF (reference sequence). In DNA form, the CDR3 reads TGTGCCACCAGCAGAGAGGGGACGGAGCTGTTTTTT. Its translation: CATSREGTELFF.

This clonotype was counted ten times or more. This chain links TRBV5-5 with TRBJ2-5, with D maybe TRBD1 (5 bases). This CDR3 comprises 16 residues. The ends were cut back, 0 bases at V and 1 base at J, with 13 bases in the middle. The V gene's germline CDR1 is SGHKS and CDR2 YYEKEE (reference sequence). In nucleotides, the CDR3 is TGTGCCAGCAGCTTGGAGGGGTCAGGTCGCCAAGAGACCCAGTACTTC. Translation: CASSLEGSGRQETQYF.

This clonotype was counted a few times. The chain is built from TRBV27 and TRBJ1-4, with D possibly TRBD1 on 6 matching bases. Germline V CDR1 and CDR2: MNHEY, SMNVEV (reference sequence). V gave up 5 bases and J gave up 8 bases, with 18 bases separating them. There are 15 residues in the CDR3. CDR3 in DNA: TGTGCCAGCAGTCCCTACAGGGAGAGGCGAGAAAAACTGTTTTTT. Its protein is CASSPYRERREKLFF.

This clonotype was picked up a small number of times. V gene TRBV30 combines with J gene TRBJ1-5, with D perhaps TRBD1 (6 bases). The germline gives CDR1 GTSNPN, CDR2 SVGIG (reference sequence). The CDR3 length is 14 residues. V was pared by 4 bases and J by 1 base, with 11 bases between. The CDR3, as DNA: TGTGCCTGGACGAGGGGGAACAGCAATCAGCCCCAGCATTTT. As protein: CAWTRGNSNQPQHF.

This clonotype was seen only a few times. J is TRBJ1-2 and V is TRBV14; D uncertain. Trimming left V 3 bases short and J 4 bases short, with 9 bases between. CDR1 and CDR2 from the germline V gene are SGHDN and FVKESK. This CDR3 contains 13 residues. In DNA form, the CDR3 reads TGTGCCAGCAGCCACGGACCGACCTATGGCTACACCTTC. Translating it yields CASSHGPTYGYTF.

The chain recombines TRBV7-9 with TRBJ1-2, with 9 bases fitting TRBD1. Germline CDR1 SEHNR, CDR2 FQNEAQ (reference sequence). The CDR3 spans 14 residues. V gave up 3 bases and J gave up 5 bases; unmatched junction bases: 4. The CDR3 DNA follows: TGTGCCAGCAGCTTCGAAGGGACAGGGTATGGCTACACCTTC. Its translation is CASSFEGTGYGYTF.

This clonotype was counted at least ten times. The chain is built from TRBV7-2 and TRBJ1-2; 8 bases map to TRBD1. With V trimmed by 5 bases and J by 4 bases, 6 bases remained unmatched. This CDR3 is built from 14 residues. Germline V CDR1 and CDR2: SGHTA, FQGNSA. The CDR3 here is CASSPAGQAYGYTF. The CDR3 DNA sequence: TGTGCCAGCAGCCCGGCGGGACAGGCCTATGGCTACACCTTC.

There are many counts of this clonotype. CDR3 in DNA: TGCGCCAGCAGCCAAGATTTGAGGCAGACTGTGGGGGATACGCAGTATTTT. Its protein product is CASSQDLRQTVGDTQYF. The genes are TRBV4-3 and TRBJ2-3; D gene unclear. This CDR3 region has 17 residues. V was clipped by 0 bases and J by 6 bases, with 19 bases between them. CDR1 and CDR2 (germline): LGHNA, YSLEER.

In its sample, this clonotype was seen a few times. This chain uses TRBV6-2 or TRBV6-3 with TRBJ2-1; possibly TRBD2 for D (6 bases). The CDR3 sequence is 16 residues long. V was cut by 6 bases and J by 3 bases, with 18 bases left in between. The germline V gene encodes CDR1 MNHEY and CDR2 SVGEGT. CDR3 nucleotide sequence: TGTGCCAGCAGCCCCGGGGGTCGGGGGAGCTACAATGAGCAGTTCTTC. It specifies CASSPGGRGSYNEQFF.

The sample holds many counts of this clonotype. V is TRBV6-1 and J is TRBJ2-2; D gene unclear. The ends were cut back, 6 bases at V and 5 bases at J, with 10 bases in the middle. Germline V CDR1 and CDR2: MNHNS, SASEGT. The CDR3 is made up of 13 amino acids. As DNA, the CDR3 is TGTGCCAGCAGCCTGATTACAACCGGGGAGCTGTTTTTT. It specifies CASSLITTGELFF.

The chain links TRBV7-9 to TRBJ1-2, with D hard to call. With 5 bases removed from V and 0 bases from J, the gap between germline ends came to 7 bases. The germline V gene has CDR1 SEHNR and CDR2 FQNEAQ (reference sequence). The CDR3 loop spans 13 amino acids. CDR3 residues: CASSRLPNYGYTF. The CDR3 DNA reads TGTGCCAGCAGCCGTCTCCCTAACTATGGCTACACCTTC.

J is TRBJ1-6 and V is TRBV6-5, with D possibly being TRBD1 (5 bases). Germline CDR1 and CDR2: MNHEY and SVGAGI. The V end was cut by 0 bases, the J end by 10 bases, with 13 bases between. The CDR3 totals 15 residues. CDR3 DNA sequence: TGTGCCAGCAGTTACTCGGGGGGTGGAAGGTCACCCCTCCACTTT. It yields the protein CASSYSGGGRSPLHF.

In this sample, this clonotype turned up a few times. The chain joins TRBV7-8 to TRBJ1-1, with D unresolved. Trimming stripped 1 base from V and 4 bases from J, with 4 bases between. The CDR3 spans 12 residues. Germline CDR1 and CDR2: SGHVS and FQNEAQ. CDR3 in DNA: TGTGCCAGCAGCTTAGGGGCCACTGAAGCTTTCTTT. Translating gives CASSLGATEAFF.

This clonotype turned up a few times. This chain links TRBV7-3 with TRBJ2-1, with 12 positions matching TRBD2. This CDR3 has 15 residues. The trim removed 3 bases at V and 7 bases at J, leaving 4 bases unmatched. Germline V gene sequence: CDR1 SGHTA, CDR2 FQGTGA. The CDR3 DNA reads TGTGCCAGCAGCTTTCGACTAGCGGGGGCGAATGAGCAGTTCTTC. As protein: CASSFRLAGANEQFF.

This clonotype was detected many times. This chain uses TRBV7-2 with TRBJ2-5, with 7 bases lining up with TRBD1. V lost 3 bases, J lost 5 bases, and 9 bases stayed unmatched. CDR1 and CDR2 (germline): SGHTA, FQGNSA. The CDR3 has 15 amino acids. The CDR3 region has the DNA TGTGCCAGCAGCTTCCACAGGGGAATTGGGGAGACCCAGTACTTC. It is translated as CASSFHRGIGETQYF.

This clonotype has a handful of counts. The CDR3 nucleotides are TGCGCCAGCAGTGACCCTCGGAGGGGGCAAGGGGATGAGCAGTTCTTC. Amino acid sequence: CASSDPRRGQGDEQFF. The chain recombines TRBV5-1 with TRBJ2-1; the D gene is possibly TRBD1 (7 bases). V lost 5 bases, J lost 8 bases, and 23 bases lay in between. CDR3 length equals 16 residues. Germline V gene lookup returns CDR1 SGHRS and CDR2 YFSETQ.

This clonotype was observed many times. This chain joins TRBV11-3 and TRBJ2-1, with TRBD2 matching over 16 bases. Germline V CDR1 and CDR2: SGHNT, YENEEA. CDR3 size: 16 residues. V lost 5 bases and J lost 6; bases outside the gene matches: 4. In nucleotides, the CDR3 is TGTGCCAGCAGCATCGGGACTAGCGGGGGGGCCAATGAGCAGTTCTTC. Its protein is CASSIGTSGGANEQFF.

This clonotype was detected many times. The rearrangement uses TRBV5-1 and TRBJ2-7; TRBD1 matches at 9 bases. V shed 4 bases, J shed 5 bases, and the junction held 13 bases outside the gene matches. The CDR3 has 16 amino acids. Germline V gives CDR1 SGHRS, CDR2 YFSETQ. The CDR3 nucleotides are TGCGCCAGCAGCCAACAATACGGGACAGGGAAGAACGAGCAGTACTTC. It codes for CASSQQYGTGKNEQYF.

V usage is TRBV6-2 or TRBV6-3 and J usage is TRBJ2-5; D unresolved. V was cut by 5 bases and J by 2 bases, with 15 bases left in between. Germline-derived CDR1 and CDR2 are MNHEY and SVGEGT. The CDR3 is made up of 15 amino acids. The CDR3 coding sequence is TGTGCCAGCAGTCCCCGATTCGACGGACAAGAGACCCAGTACTTC. Translation gives CASSPRFDGQETQYF.

Comments on this clonotype: The DNA is left out, because the CDR3 cannot be placed on it with certainty; the CDR3 is given as TCRdb lists it. The chain employs TRBV27 and TRBJ2-4. Germline CDR1 reads MNHEY; CDR2 reads SMNVEV (reference sequence). The CDR3 is 11 amino acids in total, end residues counted. The CDR3 is CASSILGIQYF.

This clonotype showed up just a few times. The chain links TRBV7-2 to TRBJ2-3, with 7 bases aligning to TRBD2. V shed 7 bases and J 0 bases; nucleotides not matched to a gene: 10. The germline gives CDR1 SGHTA, CDR2 FQGNSA. The CDR3 sequence is 16 residues long. CDR3 sequence: CASTRKRGVSTDTQYF. The CDR3 DNA reads as TGTGCCAGCACCCGGAAGCGGGGCGTCAGCACAGATACGCAGTATTTT.

The gene calls are TRBV4-1 and TRBJ2-1; 12 bases match TRBD1. Germline loops: CDR1 MGHRA, CDR2 YSYEKL. This CDR3 is 16 amino acids long. Trimming cost V 2 bases and J 6 bases; bases outside gene matches: 5. Here the CDR3 reads CASSQRGQGAGNEQFF. The CDR3 DNA sequence: TGCGCCAGCAGCCAAAGGGGACAGGGGGCAGGCAATGAGCAGTTCTTC.

The genes are TRBV25-1 and TRBJ2-1, with D perhaps TRBD2 (6 bases). This CDR3 comprises 13 residues. V lost 7 bases to trimming and J lost 7 bases, with 14 bases between them. Germline V gene lookup returns CDR1 MGHDK and CDR2 SYGVNS. CDR3 in DNA: TGTGCCAGCACCGAACTTGGGGGGAATGAGCAGTTCTTC. Its protein is CASTELGGNEQFF.

DNA of the CDR3: TGTGCCAGCTCACCAAGAACAGGCCGTAATGAAAAACTGTTTTTT. Translation gives CASSPRTGRNEKLFF. This chain joins TRBV18 and TRBJ1-4; D may be TRBD1 (5 bases). V gave up 2 bases and J gave up 4 bases, with 11 bases separating them. CDR3 length: 15 residues. Germline loops: CDR1 KGHSH, CDR2 LQKENI.

There are many counts of this clonotype. The chain recombines TRBV5-1 with TRBJ2-1; D gene ambiguous. Trimming left V 5 bases short and J 6 bases short, with 6 bases between. Per the germline V gene, CDR1 is SGHRS and CDR2 is YFSETQ. This CDR3 has 11 residues. The CDR3 DNA reads as TGCGCCAGCAGTTACACCAATGAGCAGTTCTTC. Amino acid sequence: CASSYTNEQFF.

The rearrangement links TRBV5-1 to TRBJ2-1; 9 bases fit TRBD2. CDR3 length: 16 amino acids. Germline CDR1 is SGHRS and CDR2 is YFSETQ. V shed 0 bases, J shed 4 bases, and the junction held 5 bases outside the gene matches. CDR3 in DNA: TGCGCCAGCAGCTTGGCCCTCAGCGGGGGGTACAATGAGCAGTTCTTC. It is translated as CASSLALSGGYNEQFF.

This clonotype was observed a few times. This chain connects TRBV6-4 to TRBJ2-1, with a possible D match to TRBD2 (6 bases). The CDR3 spans 15 residues. From germline, CDR1 is MRHNA and CDR2 SNTAGT. Trimming removed 0 bases from V and 5 bases from J, with 11 bases in between. The CDR3 DNA follows: TGTGCCAGCAGTGACTCGAAACGGGGGAACAATGAGCAGTTCTTC. Encoded protein: CASSDSKRGNNEQFF.

This clonotype was detected only a few times. This chain uses TRBV3-1 with TRBJ1-1; no definite D call. V lost 5 bases to trimming and J lost 1 base, with 11 bases between them. CDR1 is LGHDT and CDR2 is YNNKEL in the germline V gene (reference sequence). The CDR3 extends over 14 amino acids. In DNA, the CDR3 is TGTGCCAGCAGCGAAAGCTACGCGAACACTGAAGCTTTCTTT. Residues: CASSESYANTEAFF. The variable domain in full, completed from reference TRBV3-1 and TRBJ1-1, reads DTAVSQTPKYLVTQMGNDKSIKCEQNLGHDTMYWYKQDSKKFLKIMFSYNNKELIINETVPNRFSPKSPDKAHLNLHINSLELGDSAVYFCASSESYANTEAFFGQGTRLTVV.

This chain links TRBV6-1 with TRBJ1-5; 7 bases match TRBD1. Germline CDR1 MNHNS, CDR2 SASEGT. Trimming removed 5 bases from V and 5 bases from J; junction bases left unmatched: 9. The CDR3 has 15 amino acids. CDR3 protein: CASSPLHRGHQPQHF. The CDR3 DNA sequence: TGTGCCAGCAGTCCCCTTCACAGGGGACATCAGCCCCAGCATTTT.

This clonotype was observed a handful of times. The V gene is TRBV4-3, the J gene TRBJ2-3; D possibly corresponds to TRBD2 (6 bases). Germline V gene data show CDR1 as LGHNA and CDR2 as YSLEER. The CDR3 spans 13 residues. The V gene lost 0 bases and the J gene lost 6 bases, with 7 bases spanning the gap. CDR3 nucleotides: TGCGCCAGCAGCCAAGATGCGGGGGATACGCAGTATTTT. It codes for CASSQDAGDTQYF.

V usage is TRBV6-6 and J usage is TRBJ2-5; tentatively, D is TRBD2 (7 bases). Trimming removed 10 bases at V and 5 bases at J, with 14 bases between. The CDR3 loop spans 12 amino acids. CDR1 and CDR2 from the germline V gene are MNHNY and SVGAGI (reference sequence). The DNA of the CDR3 is TGTGCCACCCAGTCGGGGGGCGAGACCCAGTACTTC. Translating it yields CATQSGGETQYF.